This TCR beta chain was documented in a study of CD8 T cells in ankylosing spondylitis (dated 2017 in TCRdb). Background for the entire study: To find TCR variants linked to disease, the study profiled T cell receptor beta repertoires in ankylosing spondylitis patients and healthy donors. Samples of peripheral blood were taken, and for ankylosing spondylitis patients, synovial fluid was collected as well. The full study cohort comprised roughly 24 ankylosing spondylitis patients and 110 or so healthy donors.

TCRdb shows the sequencer as Illumina HiSeq 2500. Quantitative 5'-RACE with molecular barcodes was the method used to prepare the TCR beta libraries. In the original analysis: To identify disease-linked TCR variants, a new computational method was used, one built on a probabilistic model of VDJ rearrangement. Through fastp at Q25 and MiXCR, TCRdb rebuilt clones from the public reads, retaining in-frame beta chains. Every distinct CDR3 protein forms one entry, paired with its most common genes and DNA. TCRdb's processing, not the study's, gives the V and J calls here. The sample data list a few hundred thousand distinct CDR3 sequences, and 15% to 20% of these were observed just once. The ten largest clones capture 42% of the sample. Reading the germline V gene gives CDR1 MGHRA and CDR2 YSYEKL. The CDR3 spans 14 residues, from the cysteine through the phenylalanine. This entry keeps only the CDR3 DNA: 42 bases, framed from base 1. The V end loses 3 bases and the J end loses 0 bases, and a stretch of 9 bases separates them.

The research as a whole found: The disease-linked clones were reported to be significantly enriched in matched synovial fluid samples from ankylosing spondylitis patients. A TCR beta motif made up of several highly homologous amino acid variants appeared to be characteristic of blood from ankylosing spondylitis patients. Some motif variants were previously reported in synovial fluid and blood of reactive arthritis patients, suggesting common disease-initiation mechanisms. The disease-linked clones showed a CD8+ phenotype and occurred at relatively low frequencies in peripheral blood.

A remark on this clonotype: The antigen this receptor binds is unknown. It has no much larger one-base neighbor in the sample; base qualities were not kept.

Material for sequencing was blood, either unsorted or a sorted T cell fraction (not recorded which). Here the chain combines TRBV4-1 and TRBJ2-7; the D region is possibly TRBD1 or TRBD2, each matching across 6 bases. The sequence was obtained from a male donor with ankylosing spondylitis. The CDR3 region has the sequence CASSHPGASYEQYF. The DNA is as follows: TGCGCCAGCAGCCACCCGGGGGCCTCCTACGAGCAGTACTTC.